This is a list of T cell receptor beta chains from one sample in a study of blood T cell repertoires in COVID-19. The table came from immunoSEQ multiplex PCR; TCRdb's copy has only in-frame clones and leaves some out. The sample has around 250,000 clones, around 86% seen once. Specimen: peripheral blood. These receptors were taken from an older man with acute or convalescent COVID-19. Each CDR3 is given with its conserved first and last residue. The order of the fields is J gene, D gene, clone size, V gene, CDR3 protein, CDR3 DNA. A D gene is named only where the DNA matches it firmly. A clone size is listed for some rows: how often the clone was seen (once, few, many), or a class if it is expanded.

TRBJ1-2 | NA | NA | TRBV6-5 | CASSYSVNGGYTF | TGTGCCAGCAGTTACTCAGTGAACGGTGGCTACACCTTC
TRBJ1-2 | NA | NA | TRBV5-1 | CASSPGTTLGYTF | TGCGCCAGCAGTCCGGGAACAACCCTTGGCTACACCTTC
TRBJ1-2 | NA | NA | TRBV3-1/TRBV3-2 | CASSQGGGGYTF | TGTGCCAGCAGCCAGGGGGGAGGAGGCTACACCTTC
TRBJ1-5 | NA | NA | TRBV5-8 | CASSLGAAQPQHF | TGTGCCAGCAGCTTGGGGGCCGCTCAGCCCCAGCATTTT
TRBJ2-1 | TRBD1 | NA | TRBV19 | CASKAGTGSYNEQFF | TGTGCCAGTAAAGCCGGGACAGGGTCCTACAATGAGCAGTTCTTC
TRBJ2-7 | TRBD1 | once | TRBV13 | CASSLRQGYEQYF | TGTGCCAGCAGCTTAAGACAGGGCTACGAGCAGTACTTC
TRBJ1-4 | TRBD1 | NA | TRBV12-5 | CASGLADRVDEKLFF | TGTGCTAGTGGTTTGGCCGACAGGGTCGACGAAAAACTGTTTTTT
TRBJ2-7 | NA | NA | TRBV2 | CASSTGLPSYEQYF | TGTGCCAGCAGTACGGGACTCCCATCCTACGAGCAGTACTTC
TRBJ1-2 | NA | NA | TRBV5-4 | CASSFARDGGYTF | TGTGCCAGCAGCTTCGCCAGGGATGGTGGCTACACCTTC
TRBJ1-1 | NA | NA | TRBV28 | CATLQGLYTEAFF | TGTGCCACCCTACAGGGCCTCTACACTGAAGCTTTCTTT
TRBJ1-1 | NA | NA | TRBV6-6 | CASSYDAGGTEAFF | TGTGCCAGCAGTTACGATGCCGGGGGGACTGAAGCTTTCTTT
TRBJ2-1 | NA | NA | TRBV4-1 | CASSPGTSTRDEQFF | TGCGCCAGCAGCCCCGGGACTTCCACTCGGGATGAGCAGTTCTTC
TRBJ1-3 | TRBD1 | NA | TRBV19 | CASHMTGTGRFGNTIYF | TGTGCCAGTCATATGACCGGGACAGGGCGTTTTGGAAACACCATATATTTT
TRBJ1-1 | NA | NA | TRBV3-1/TRBV3-2 | CASRTMTPGDTEAFF | TGTGCCAGCAGGACGATGACACCCGGGGACACTGAAGCTTTCTTT
TRBJ2-7 | NA | NA | TRBV20-1 | CSASPSSRSYEQYF | TGCAGTGCTAGTCCTAGCTCACGGTCCTACGAGCAGTACTTC